The 5 T cell receptor beta chains below all came from one sample that was sequenced in a study of blood T cells in healthy people across ages. Primers used in a second PCR of about 7 to 12 cycles were a sample-barcoded 5' primer and a J-beta primer mix. TCRdb redid the calling of the 5' RACE reads with MiXCR, one entry per CDR3 protein. The sample lists fewer than 1,000,000 distinct CDR3 sequences, 40% to 50% occurring once. Material: blood. Receptors were obtained from a man in his fifties or sixties in good health.

This chain uses TRBV29-1 with TRBJ1-2; D gene ambiguous. The length of the CDR3 is 13 residues. Trimming pared 3 bases from V and 8 bases from J, leaving 16 bases between. The germline V gene encodes CDR1 SQVTM and CDR2 ANQGSEA. The CDR3 loop is CSVEAGSLRGYTF. CDR3 DNA: TGCAGCGTTGAGGCGGGTTCCCTAAGAGGCTACACCTTC.

This clonotype was seen a handful of times. The chain links TRBV7-8 to TRBJ2-3; D not resolved. Germline loops: CDR1 SGHVS, CDR2 FQNEAQ. This CDR3 is 15 amino acids long. Deletions cut 1 base from V and 0 bases from J, with 8 bases between. The CDR3 DNA follows: TGTGCCAGCAGCTTAGAAATAGAAAGCACAGATACGCAGTATTTT. Residues: CASSLEIESTDTQYF. Combining the CDR3 with reference TRBV7-8 and TRBJ2-3 gives the whole variable domain GAGVSQSPRYKVAKRGQDVALRCDPISGHVSLFWYQQALGQGPEFLTYFQNEAQLDKSGLPSDRFFAERPEGSVSTLKIQRTQQEDSAVYLCASSLEIESTDTQYFGPGTRLTVL.

V and J are TRBV4-3 and TRBJ2-1; either TRBD1 or TRBD2 may supply D (5 bases each). The V end lost 4 bases, the J end lost 5 bases, and 12 bases lay between the germline ends. Germline V gene sequence: CDR1 LGHNA, CDR2 YSLEER. CDR3 size: 14 residues. CDR3 sequence reads: CASSPRGVNNEQFF. CDR3 DNA: TGCGCCAGCAGCCCGCGAGGGGTTAACAATGAGCAGTTCTTC.

As for this clonotype: The junction departs from germline at one end; a sequencing error may be responsible. The chain carries TRBV7-2 and TRBJ2-2; D remains ambiguous. The CDR3 contains 12 residues. Germline CDR1 and CDR2: SGHTA and FQGNSA. For the CDR3, the DNA is TGCGCCAGCAGCTTAGTTGGAGCGGAGCTGTTTTTT. The encoded protein is CASSLVGAELFF.

The chain couples TRBV18 to TRBJ2-3; 9 bases are a match to TRBD1. The CDR3 extends over 16 amino acids. Germline V gene sequence: CDR1 KGHSH, CDR2 LQKENI. V gave up 4 bases and J gave up 2 bases; unmatched junction bases: 7. Written as DNA, the CDR3 is TGTGCCAGCTCACAATTCGACAGGGGGAACACAGATACGCAGTATTTT. Its protein product is CASSQFDRGNTDTQYF.